This is a list of T cell receptor beta chains from one sample in a study of blood T cells in healthy people across ages. TCRdb reprocessed the 5' RACE reads via MiXCR and lists one record per CDR3 protein. The sample records about 1.7 million distinct CDR3 sequences, 28% being singletons. The sample was blood. These receptor sequences come from a woman aged 30 to 39 in good health. CDR3s include the opening cysteine and the closing phenylalanine or tryptophan. Fields, in order: CDR3 length, V gene, CDR3 protein.

>14|TRBV2
CASSPRNSPYEQYF
>14|TRBV2
CASSEDSGLETQYF
>15|TRBV10-3
CAISEPGVSSYEQYF
>12|TRBV7-9
CASSFRAASQYF
>14|TRBV20-1
CSAREQGNNQPQHF
>13|TRBV6-5
CASSYPPTDTQYF
>13|TRBV4-1
CASSREGFWGYTF
>9|TRBV6-8
CASRSEAFF
>13|TRBV9
CASSVVKETEAFF
>13|TRBV29-1
CSVVVRGIYEQFF
>14|TRBV27
CASSPRQVQETQYF
>15|TRBV9
CASSSSGGITDTQYF
>14|TRBV20-1
CSARSGQGRSEQYF
>14|TRBV20-1
CSARETPSNTEAFF
>15|TRBV6-1
CASSVATGVRDTQYF
>14|TRBV6-5
CASRRTSGRVEQFF
>15|TRBV20-1
CSARPWGATNEKLFF
>18|TRBV6-2/TRBV6-3
CASSYRPSRRVIYNEQFF
>13|TRBV9
CASSVAVGDTQYF
>15|TRBV5-1
CASSLTGLDNEKLFF
>17|TRBV9
CASSPGILAGPQETQYF
>14|TRBV29-1
CSVGPGHTMTEAFF
>17|TRBV27
CASSRKPGGAAIGGAFF
>12|TRBV11-2
CASSYEAGEQFF
>15|TRBV5-1
CARSLTGISNQPQHF
>13|TRBV6-1
CASRPRGTDTQYF
>14|TRBV4-3
CASSQGGLGQPQHF
>16|TRBV5-5
CASRSGLAGDKETQYF
>15|TRBV2
CASSKRTALDTEAFF
>14|TRBV7-3
CASSPSGGQDGYTF
>13|TRBV11-2
CASSFQGAETQYF
>14|TRBV27
CASSPSGTGYGYTF
>13|TRBV7-3
CASTQSGANVLTF
>17|TRBV20-1
CSARPGGRALHTYEQYF
>15|TRBV7-9
CASSPDRGRRAEAFF
>14|TRBV5-1
CASSFDGQTETLYF
>18|TRBV10-2
CASSESGLTAGSYNEQYF
>14|TRBV30
CAWMGPGDNTEAFF
>17|TRBV7-2
CASNLGPVTTMGNEQFF
>16|TRBV14
CASSQGLSSSYNEQFF
>13|TRBV29-1
CSVEVPGKQGYTF
>14|TRBV20-1
CSARDTGQANIQYF
>15|TRBV19
CASSSPGTNPDTQYF
>14|TRBV12-3/TRBV12-4
CASSLGVGGQPQHF
>12|TRBV7-9
CASSFGRTSYTF
>15|TRBV29-1
CSVPAQQVTDSGYTF